Each of the 20 T cell receptor beta chains below was sequenced from the same sample in a study of blood T cell repertoires in COVID-19 (dated by TCRdb to 2020 to 2021). The library was built by means of the immunoSEQ multiplex PCR assay. The table comes from immuneACCESS by way of TCRdb, which keeps in-frame sequences with V and J called. Part of the clones is missing from these tables; in studies checked, under half for an unresolved V gene and the rest for unknown reasons. Present in this sample are under 150,000 clones, almost 85% of which were seen just once. About 5.5% of the sample is held by the ten biggest clonotypes. The sequenced material came from PBMCs or T cells enriched from blood (not recorded which). These receptors originate from a man in his forties or fifties with acute COVID-19.

This chain connects TRBV19 to TRBJ1-4; TRBD1 might be the D (5 bases). The CDR3 is 14 amino acids. The V end lost 4 bases, the J end lost 4 bases, and 10 bases lay between the germline ends. CDR1 and CDR2 from the germline V gene are LNHDA and SQIVND (reference sequence). The CDR3 reads CASSRRQHNEKLFF. The CDR3 DNA reads TGTGCCAGTAGTAGGAGACAGCATAATGAAAAACTGTTTTTT.

The rearrangement links TRBV5-1 to TRBJ1-5; perhaps TRBD1 as D (6 bases). V dropped 0 bases and J dropped 6 bases, with 10 bases sitting between them. Germline-derived CDR1 and CDR2 are SGHRS and YFSETQ. The CDR3 totals 14 residues. CDR3 DNA: TGCGCCAGCAGCTTGGAACAGGGCGGTCAGCCCCAGCATTTT. As protein: CASSLEQGGQPQHF.

The count of this clone is one. For the CDR3, the DNA is TGTGCCAGCAGTCCCGGGACAGGGTCCCAAGAGACCCAGTACTTC. Translated: CASSPGTGSQETQYF. The V and J genes are TRBV5-6 and TRBJ2-5; 9 nucleotides align to TRBD1. The germline V gene has CDR1 SGHDT and CDR2 YYEEEE. This CDR3 spans 15 amino acids. Trimming at V came to 5 bases and at J to 1 base, leaving 6 bases not matched to a gene.

The J gene is TRBJ2-7, the V gene TRBV9, with TRBD1 as a possible D gene (6 bases). Germline loops: CDR1 SGDLS, CDR2 YYNGEE. CDR3 length equals 13 residues. V was trimmed by 4 bases and J by 6 bases, leaving 14 bases between them. CDR3 DNA sequence: TGTGCCAGCAGCCCGGACAGCCCCCGCGAGCAGTACTTC. It encodes CASSPDSPREQYF.

The chain links TRBV28 to TRBJ2-5; TRBD1 might be the D (6 bases). This CDR3 is built from 14 residues. Germline-derived CDR1 and CDR2 are MDHEN and SYDVKM. V lost 3 bases and J lost 2, with 10 bases in between. The CDR3 region is CASSLSQGQETQYF. The CDR3 nucleotides are TGTGCCAGCAGTTTGTCCCAGGGGCAAGAGACCCAGTACTTC.

Concerning this clone itself: Relative to the germline gene, one junction end is altered; a read error may explain this. The rearrangement joins TRBV28 to TRBJ2-1; D may be TRBD1 (6 bases). The CDR3 extends over 15 amino acids. Germline loops: CDR1 MDHEN, CDR2 SYDVKM. The CDR3 protein is CASRGPDRSFNEQFF. CDR3 bases: TGTGCCAGCAGGGGTCCTGACAGGTCCTTCAATGAGCAGTTCTTC.

CDR3: CASSRDRNSPLHF. The CDR3 region has the DNA TGTGCCAGCAGCCGAGACAGGAATTCACCCCTCCACTTT. V and J are TRBV3-1 (or the pseudogene TRBV3-2) and TRBJ1-6; the D gene is possibly TRBD1 (6 bases). The CDR3 spans 13 residues. Germline V CDR1 and CDR2: LGHDT, YNNKEL (reference sequence). Trimming removed 4 bases at V and 7 bases at J, with 8 bases between.

The genes are TRBV11-2 and TRBJ2-7; TRBD1 matches at 7 bases. Germline CDR1 is SGHAT and CDR2 is FQNNGV. J gave up 3 bases and V 5 bases, and 10 bases lay outside the gene matches. The CDR3 sequence is 15 residues long. For the CDR3, the DNA is TGTGCCAGCAGCCGACCAGGGGGTACGGGCTACGAGCAGTACTTC. It translates to CASSRPGGTGYEQYF.

V is TRBV28 and J is TRBJ1-4, with D perhaps matching TRBD1 (5 bases). This CDR3 comprises 10 residues. The germline CDR1 and CDR2 sequences are MDHEN and SYDVKM. Trimming removed 11 bases from V and 7 bases from J, with 8 bases in between. The CDR3 region has the DNA TGTGCCGTCAGGGCTGAAAAACTGTTTTTT. This encodes CAVRAEKLFF.

The chain is built from TRBV7-2 and TRBJ1-1; the D is unclear. Germline V gives CDR1 SGHTA, CDR2 FQGNSA. The CDR3 runs to 14 residues. V lost 1 base, J lost 2 bases, and 8 bases lay in between. The DNA of the CDR3 is TGTGCCAGCAGCTTAGTGCTGACAAACACTGAAGCTTTCTTT. Encoded protein: CASSLVLTNTEAFF.

V and J are TRBV28 and TRBJ1-6; the D is unclear. V was cut by 2 bases and J by 7 bases, with 9 bases left in between. The CDR3 loop spans 14 amino acids. Germline V gene data show CDR1 as MDHEN and CDR2 as SYDVKM. CDR3 DNA sequence: TGTGCCAGCAGTTTAAGGGAGACGAATTCACCCCTCCACTTT. Its protein is CASSLRETNSPLHF.

The V gene is TRBV9, the J gene TRBJ2-1; TRBD2 agrees at 13 bases. Germline lookup yields CDR1 SGDLS and CDR2 YYNGEE. The CDR3 spans 16 residues. Trimming took 4 bases from V and 1 from J; bases not matched to a gene: 2. CDR3 coding DNA: TGTGCCAGCAGCTTGACTAGCGGGGGGTCCTACAATGAGCAGTTCTTC. As protein: CASSLTSGGSYNEQFF.

The V gene is TRBV28, the J gene TRBJ1-2; 7 bases agree with TRBD1. Germline lookup yields CDR1 MDHEN and CDR2 SYDVKM. Trimming took 9 bases from V and 2 from J; bases not matched to a gene: 6. This CDR3 is 13 amino acids long. The CDR3 sequence is CASYTGVNYGYTF. Here the CDR3 DNA reads TGTGCCAGTTATACAGGGGTAAACTATGGCTACACCTTC.

V usage is TRBV5-8 and J usage is TRBJ1-5; D gene ambiguous. The CDR3 is 13 amino acids. Germline loops: CDR1 SGHTS, CDR2 YDEGEE. The V gene lost 1 base and the J gene lost 4 bases, with 6 bases spanning the gap. The CDR3 protein is CASSLKRNQPQHF. CDR3 DNA sequence: TGTGCCAGCAGCTTGAAGCGGAATCAGCCCCAGCATTTT.

This clone was observed a few times. V is TRBV2 and J is TRBJ2-5; a possible D gene is TRBD2 (6 bases). Trimming removed 7 bases at V and 5 bases at J, with 17 bases between. CDR1 is SNHLY and CDR2 is FYNNEI in the germline V gene. The CDR3 is made up of 14 amino acids. CDR3 in amino acids: CASNRRGLDETQYF. In nucleotides, the CDR3 is TGTGCCAGCAACCGGCGGGGTCTGGACGAGACCCAGTACTTC.

This chain links TRBV2 with TRBJ2-1; tentatively, D is TRBD1 (5 bases). The CDR3 covers 14 residues. V dropped 2 bases and J dropped 3 bases, with 8 bases sitting between them. Germline CDR1 reads SNHLY; CDR2 reads FYNNEI. Here the CDR3 DNA reads TGTGCCAGCAGTGAAACAGGCGGCTACAATGAGCAGTTCTTC. This encodes CASSETGGYNEQFF. Full variable domain (remainder filled in from reference TRBV2 and TRBJ2-1): EPEVTQTPSHQVTQMGQEVILRCVPISNHLYFYWYRQILGQKVEFLVSFYNNEISEKSEIFDDQFSVERPDGSNFTLKIRSTKLEDSAMYFCASSETGGYNEQFFGPGTRLTVL.

The rearrangement joins TRBV21-1 to TRBJ2-7; TRBD2, the table's D call, lacks a check against the DNA. TRBV21-1 is shown as a pseudogene. The CDR3 covers 15 residues. CDR3: CASSKGAGLLCEQYF. Written as DNA, the CDR3 is TGTGCCAGCAGCAAAGGCGCCGGACTCTTATGTGAGCAGTACTTC.

V is TRBV19 and J is TRBJ1-5, with 12 bases lining up with TRBD1. Germline assignment: CDR1 LNHDA and CDR2 SQIVND (reference sequence). CDR3 size: 16 residues. Trimming removed 2 bases from V and 5 bases from J; junction bases left unmatched: 4. As DNA, the CDR3 is TGTGCCAGTAGTATACGGGACAGGGGGCATTATCAGCCCCAGCATTTT. It specifies CASSIRDRGHYQPQHF. Together with reference TRBV19 and TRBJ1-5, the CDR3 gives the full variable domain: DGGITQSPKYLFRKEGQNVTLSCEQNLNHDAMYWYRQDPGQGLRLIYYSQIVNDFQKGDIAEGYSVSREKKESFPLTVTSAQKNPTAFYLCASSIRDRGHYQPQHFGDGTRLSIL.

This clone turned up a few times. The V and J genes are TRBV11-2 and TRBJ1-2; no clear D gene. The germline gives CDR1 SGHAT, CDR2 FQNNGV. Trimming cost V 0 bases and J 3 bases, with 11 bases left between them. The CDR3 runs to 15 residues. DNA for the CDR3: TGTGCCAGCAGCTTAGAGAGGAGGGCTCACTATGGCTACACCTTC. Its protein product is CASSLERRAHYGYTF. The variable domain in full, with the rest retrieved from reference TRBV11-2 and TRBJ1-2, is EAGVAQSPRYKIIEKRQSVAFWCNPISGHATLYWYQQILGQGPKLLIQFQNNGVVDDSQLPKDRFSAERLKGVDSTLKIQPAKLEDSAVYLCASSLERRAHYGYTFGSGTRLTVV.

The chain combines TRBV24-1 with TRBJ1-2; D gene uncertain. Germline assignment: CDR1 KGHDR and CDR2 SFDVKD. There are 14 residues in the CDR3. Between the trimmed V and J ends, which lost 2 bases and 4 bases, there was a span of 10 bases. CDR3 in amino acids: CATSDSYSFYGYTF. DNA of the CDR3: TGTGCCACCAGTGATTCTTACAGCTTCTATGGCTACACCTTC.